The 5 T cell receptor beta chains below were found in one sample sequenced in a study of blood T cell repertoires in COVID-19. TCRdb's table, derived via immunoSEQ multiplex PCR, lists solely in-frame clones and lacks some. The table has fewer than 200,000 clones, nearly 90% seen once. Specimen: peripheral blood. The receptors shown here come from a man aged 60-69 years with active or convalescent COVID-19.

The V call is TRBV4-2, the J call TRBJ2-5, with D possibly TRBD2 on 6 matching bases. In germline, CDR1 is LGHNA, CDR2 YNFKEQ. Trimming took off 2 bases at V and 1 base at J, with 14 bases between the two ends. CDR3 length equals 16 residues. CDR3 amino acids: CASSQSTGRPQETQYF. In DNA, the CDR3 is TGTGCCAGCAGCCAAAGCACCGGGAGACCCCAAGAGACCCAGTACTTC.

The chain recombines TRBV27 with TRBJ2-1; the D gene is possibly TRBD1 (5 bases). Trimming stripped 2 bases from V and 3 bases from J, with 8 bases between. Per the germline V gene, CDR1 is MNHEY and CDR2 is SMNVEV (reference sequence). The CDR3 spans 14 residues. The CDR3 loop reads CASSLGQYYNEQFF. In DNA form, the CDR3 reads TGTGCCAGCAGTTTAGGACAATACTACAATGAGCAGTTCTTC.

This clone was detected once. V and J are TRBV20-1 and TRBJ2-5; unclear D gene. This CDR3 contains 9 residues. The germline V and J ends were trimmed by 6 bases and 5 bases, with 4 bases remaining between them. Per germline, CDR1 DFQATT and CDR2 SNEGSKA (reference sequence). The CDR3 spells CSAPETQYF. For the CDR3, the DNA is TGCAGTGCCCCTGAGACCCAGTACTTC.

V is TRBV6-1 and J is TRBJ1-1; D is undetermined. The CDR3 totals 14 residues. The V gene's germline CDR1 is MNHNS and CDR2 SASEGT. The V end lost 0 bases, the J end lost 2 bases, and 7 bases lay between the germline ends. The CDR3 DNA sequence: TGTGCCAGCAGTGAAGCGCACAGTAACACTGAAGCTTTCTTT. Amino acids: CASSEAHSNTEAFF.

The chain employs TRBV18 and TRBJ2-3; TRBD2 aligns across 11 bases. V lost 1 base to trimming and J lost 2 bases; unmatched junction nucleotides: 5. The CDR3 totals 17 residues. Germline CDR1 is KGHSH and CDR2 is LQKENI. In nucleotides, the CDR3 is TGTGCCAGCTCACCACGTCCTAGCGGGGGGCTCACAGATACGCAGTATTTT. This codes for CASSPRPSGGLTDTQYF.